These 27 T cell receptor beta chains share one sample of origin, sequenced in a study of blood T cell repertoires in COVID-19. Sequencing used immunoSEQ multiplex PCR; TCRdb keeps in-frame clones, though not all of them. Of around 100,000 clones listed, 70% to 90% were seen once; the top ten hold around 3.3%. The material sequenced was peripheral blood. All receptors derive from a man between 35 and 55 years old with acute or convalescent COVID-19.

This clone was seen only a few times. The chain is built from TRBV4-1 and TRBJ1-2; 9 bases are a match to TRBD1. Germline CDR1 is MGHRA and CDR2 is YSYEKL. This CDR3 comprises 16 residues. After removal of 2 bases from V and 8 bases from J, the junction contained 12 bases not matched to a gene. The CDR3 DNA follows: TGCGCCAGCAGCCAAAACGGCTTGGGACAGGGCGGGGGCTACACCTTC. It is translated as CASSQNGLGQGGGYTF.

The chain employs TRBV30 and TRBJ1-3, with D perhaps matching TRBD1 (5 bases). The CDR3 has 14 residues. V was pared by 2 bases and J by 4 bases, with 12 bases between. Per the germline V gene, CDR1 is GTSNPN and CDR2 is SVGIG (reference sequence). In nucleotides, the CDR3 is TGTGCCTGGAGTCATCCGTACAGGGGAAACACCATATATTTT. Protein: CAWSHPYRGNTIYF.

This chain joins TRBV25-1 and TRBJ2-1, with TRBD1 identical over 12 bases. Trimming at V came to 8 bases and at J to 0 bases, leaving 11 bases not matched to a gene. The CDR3 spans 18 residues. In germline, CDR1 is MGHDK, CDR2 SYGVNS. CDR3 in DNA: TGTGCCAGCGGGACAGGGGGCAAACGGGGAGGCTCCTACAATGAGCAGTTCTTC. Translation gives CASGTGGKRGGSYNEQFF.

This clone was observed a handful of times. The chain couples TRBV7-8 to TRBJ1-2; TRBD1 agrees at 8 bases. The CDR3 loop spans 17 amino acids. The V segment lost 1 base and the J segment 4 bases; nucleotides outside the gene matches: 11. The germline CDR1 and CDR2 sequences are SGHVS and FQNEAQ. The CDR3 DNA reads as TGTGCCAGCAGCTTAGTGGCAGGGGGCGCGTGGGCCTATGGCTACACCTTC. This gives the protein CASSLVAGGAWAYGYTF.

The V and J genes are TRBV30 and TRBJ1-1; TRBD1 agrees at 8 bases. The CDR3 totals 16 residues. The germline CDR1 and CDR2 sequences are GTSNPN and SVGIG (reference sequence). V dropped 6 bases and J dropped 0; count of bases not matched to a gene: 12. As DNA, the CDR3 is TGTGCCTGTCACCCCCGGAACAGGGGGGTGAACACTGAAGCTTTCTTT. Its translation: CACHPRNRGVNTEAFF.

This chain uses TRBV24-1 with TRBJ2-1; 7 positions match TRBD1. The J segment lost 7 bases and the V segment lost 3 bases, leaving 2 bases of the junction unmatched. CDR3 length: 13 residues. Germline CDR1 reads KGHDR; CDR2 reads SFDVKD. CDR3: CATSDQGVNEQFF. CDR3 DNA sequence: TGTGCCACCAGTGATCAGGGGGTAAATGAGCAGTTCTTC.

The rearrangement joins TRBV5-6 to TRBJ1-6; TRBD1 might be the D (5 bases). Trimming shortened V by 4 bases and J by 6 bases, and 14 bases separated the two germline ends. Looked up from germline, CDR1 is SGHDT and CDR2 is YYEEEE. The CDR3 covers 15 residues. The chain's CDR3 is CASSPGLQSNSPLHF. As DNA, the CDR3 is TGTGCCAGCAGCCCGGGACTTCAAAGTAATTCACCCCTCCACTTT.

The rearrangement uses TRBV7-9 and TRBJ1-1; 7 bases line up with TRBD1. The V gene end was trimmed by 4 bases and the J gene end by 0 bases; junction bases not matched to a gene: 5. There are 15 residues in the CDR3. The germline V gene has CDR1 SEHNR and CDR2 FQNEAQ (reference sequence). CDR3 in DNA: TGTGCCAGCAGCTATGGACAGGCCATGAACACTGAAGCTTTCTTT. It codes for CASSYGQAMNTEAFF.

This chain joins TRBV4-2 and TRBJ2-2; 7 positions match TRBD1. The germline gives CDR1 LGHNA, CDR2 YNFKEQ. With 0 bases clipped from V and 2 bases from J, the junction kept 0 bases outside the gene matches. The CDR3 loop spans 15 amino acids. In nucleotides, the CDR3 is TGTGCCAGCAGCCAAGAAGGGGGCAACACCGGGGAGCTGTTTTTT. This codes for CASSQEGGNTGELFF.

This clone was counted a few times. CDR3 nucleotides: TGTGCCAGCAGTCGACGCTGGCTCTCAGGGATTGCTGGCGAGCAGTACTTC. It encodes CASSRRWLSGIAGEQYF. The V and J genes are TRBV27 and TRBJ2-7; the D gene is possibly TRBD1 (5 bases). Germline values: CDR1 MNHEY, CDR2 SMNVEV (reference sequence). V shed 5 bases and J shed 6 bases, with 26 bases lying between them. The CDR3 contains 17 residues.

The chain employs TRBV6-4 and TRBJ1-5; no clear D. CDR3 size: 17 residues. CDR1 and CDR2 from the germline V gene are MRHNA and SNTAGT. Deletions cut 0 bases from V and 3 bases from J, with 15 bases between. The CDR3 nucleotides read TGTGCCAGCAGTGACTCGAATGCGGTGAGAAACAATCAGCCCCAGCATTTT. It is translated as CASSDSNAVRNNQPQHF.

V gene TRBV14 combines with J gene TRBJ2-3; the match to TRBD2 covers 7 bases. V gave up 1 base and J gave up 2 bases; unmatched junction bases: 6. Germline CDR1 is SGHDN and CDR2 is FVKESK. This CDR3 comprises 16 residues. In DNA, the CDR3 is TGTGCCAGCAGCCAAGTGATCGGGGGGTTCACAGATACGCAGTATTTT. This sequence encodes CASSQVIGGFTDTQYF.

The CDR3 protein is CATSDFQTGQLNIQYF. CDR3 nucleotides: TGTGCCACCAGTGACTTTCAGACAGGCCAGTTAAACATTCAGTACTTC. The chain recombines TRBV24-1 with TRBJ2-4; maybe TRBD1 (6 bases). The CDR3 is made up of 16 amino acids. V was cut by 4 bases and J by 6 bases, with 18 bases left in between. From germline, CDR1 is KGHDR and CDR2 SFDVKD.

Turning to this clone: At one end the junction does not follow the germline gene, possibly because of a read error. The chain joins TRBV7-9 to TRBJ2-7, with D perhaps TRBD1 (5 bases). This CDR3 is 12 amino acids long. CDR1 is SEHNR, CDR2 FQNEAQ, per germline (reference sequence). The CDR3 loop is CASSIGPDFQGF. CDR3 DNA sequence: TGTGCCAGCAGCATCGGTCCAGATTTCCAGGGCTTC.

J is TRBJ1-2 and V is TRBV5-1, with 9 bases identical to TRBD1. V lost 5 bases, J lost 6 bases, and 11 bases stayed unmatched. Germline values: CDR1 SGHRS, CDR2 YFSETQ. This CDR3 is built from 15 residues. The CDR3 region is CASSQQGAHGNGYTF. The DNA for the CDR3 is TGCGCCAGCAGTCAACAGGGGGCGCATGGTAATGGCTACACCTTC.

The gene calls are TRBV5-8 and TRBJ2-3; D is unclear. The CDR3 extends over 16 amino acids. Germline values: CDR1 SGHTS, CDR2 YDEGEE. V lost 1 base to trimming and J lost 3 bases, with 15 bases between them. The CDR3 DNA reads TGTGCCAGCAGCTTGACCGTACAAGATTGGACAGATACGCAGTATTTT. It is translated as CASSLTVQDWTDTQYF.

This clone was found once. The chain joins TRBV24-1 to TRBJ2-3; 10 bases match TRBD1. CDR1 is KGHDR, CDR2 SFDVKD, per germline. Germline trimming cut 3 bases from V and 3 bases from J; bases unmatched to any gene: 5. CDR3 length equals 16 residues. The CDR3 bases are TGTGCCACCAGTGATCCTCGGACAGGGGGGACAGATACGCAGTATTTT. Translating gives CATSDPRTGGTDTQYF.

The chain has TRBV2 and TRBJ2-7, with 7 bases matching TRBD2. This CDR3 is built from 15 residues. J gave up 1 base and V 5 bases, and 8 bases lay outside the gene matches. Germline CDR1 and CDR2: SNHLY and FYNNEI. The DNA of the CDR3 is TGTGCCAGCAGTACCGGGGCGGGGGTTTCCTACGAGCAGTACTTC. Translated, it gives CASSTGAGVSYEQYF.

V and J are TRBV13 and TRBJ2-3; 16 positions agree with TRBD2. Per germline, CDR1 PRHDT and CDR2 FYEKMQ (reference sequence). V lost 5 bases and J lost 4; bases outside the gene matches: 9. The CDR3 covers 18 residues. The CDR3 bases are TGTGCCAGCAGCCCAACCGGGACTAGCGGGGGGGCTGCAGATACGCAGTATTTT. This gives the protein CASSPTGTSGGAADTQYF.

V gene TRBV24-1 combines with J gene TRBJ2-7, with 11 positions matching TRBD1. CDR3 length: 15 amino acids. The ends lost 4 bases at V and 9 bases at J; junction bases unmatched: 10. Germline assignment: CDR1 KGHDR and CDR2 SFDVKD. The CDR3 region is CATSDPGQGAEGQYF. CDR3 DNA sequence: TGTGCCACCAGTGACCCCGGACAGGGGGCGGAGGGGCAGTACTTC.

The J gene is TRBJ2-6, the V gene TRBV3-1 (or the pseudogene TRBV3-2); TRBD2 matches at 8 bases. CDR3 size: 16 residues. Losses at the gene ends were 2 bases for V and 2 bases for J; bases not matched to a gene: 2. Germline V lookup: CDR1 LGHDT, CDR2 YNNKEL (reference sequence). CDR3 loop: CASSQRGGAGANVLTF. In nucleotides, the CDR3 is TGTGCCAGCAGCCAACGGGGGGGCGCTGGGGCCAACGTCCTGACTTTC.

The chain employs TRBV7-8 and TRBJ1-4; maybe TRBD1 (5 bases). Trimming cost V 4 bases and J 8 bases, with 14 bases left between them. CDR1 and CDR2 from the germline V gene are SGHVS and FQNEAQ. This CDR3 spans 14 amino acids. The CDR3 DNA is TGTGCCAGCAGCTCAGGCGGGGCCGGGGAAAAACTGTTTTTT. This gives the protein CASSSGGAGEKLFF.

The gene calls are TRBV10-3 and TRBJ2-7; D possibly corresponds to TRBD1 (6 bases). Germline CDR1 reads ENHRY; CDR2 reads SYGVKD. CDR3 length: 14 amino acids. V was clipped by 6 bases and J by 1 base, with 13 bases between them. The CDR3, as DNA: TGTGCCATCAGGCCGGACAGCGTGTCCTACGAGCAGTACTTC. Its translation is CAIRPDSVSYEQYF.

This clone was detected only once. V usage is TRBV5-1 and J usage is TRBJ2-1; TRBD2 agrees at 7 bases. CDR3 length: 17 amino acids. J lost 6 bases, V lost 0 bases, and 12 bases had no gene match. The germline gives CDR1 SGHRS, CDR2 YFSETQ. CDR3 DNA: TGCGCCAGCAGCTTGGCGGTTTTGGGGACTACGCGCAATGAGCAGTTCTTC. It encodes CASSLAVLGTTRNEQFF.

The chain recombines TRBV7-9 with TRBJ2-7, with 12 bases aligning to TRBD1. The CDR3 loop spans 19 amino acids. Trimming at V came to 7 bases and at J to 0 bases, leaving 16 bases not matched to a gene. Germline CDR1 reads SEHNR; CDR2 reads FQNEAQ (reference sequence). The CDR3 DNA reads TGTGCCAGCACCCTTAGAGGGACAGGGGGCGAAACTTTCTCCTACGAGCAGTACTTC. This translates into CASTLRGTGGETFSYEQYF.

The V and J genes are TRBV6-5 and TRBJ1-5; 7 bases agree with TRBD1. The germline gives CDR1 MNHEY, CDR2 SVGAGI. The CDR3 covers 15 residues. The ends lost 0 bases at V and 3 bases at J; junction bases unmatched: 2. The CDR3 is CASSYSGTDNQPQHF. CDR3 nucleotide sequence: TGTGCCAGCAGTTACTCCGGGACAGACAATCAGCCCCAGCATTTT.

The chain carries TRBV3-1 (or the pseudogene TRBV3-2) and TRBJ2-7; TRBD2 aligns across 9 bases. Trimming took 3 bases from V and 5 from J; bases not matched to a gene: 5. The germline V gene has CDR1 LGHDT and CDR2 YNNKEL (reference sequence). The CDR3 has 14 residues. The CDR3 DNA sequence: TGTGCCAGCAGCCAGGCGGGGGGGCCGCACGAGCAGTACTTC. This encodes CASSQAGGPHEQYF.